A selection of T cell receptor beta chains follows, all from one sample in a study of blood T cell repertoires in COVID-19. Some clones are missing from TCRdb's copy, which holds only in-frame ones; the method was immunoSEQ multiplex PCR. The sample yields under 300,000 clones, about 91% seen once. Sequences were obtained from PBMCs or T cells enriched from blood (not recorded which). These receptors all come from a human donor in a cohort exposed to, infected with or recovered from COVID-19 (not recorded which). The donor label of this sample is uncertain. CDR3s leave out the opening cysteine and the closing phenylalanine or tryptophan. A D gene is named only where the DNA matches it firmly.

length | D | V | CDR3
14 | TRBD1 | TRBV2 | ASSETSRSTGRGYT
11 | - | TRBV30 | AWSAGPGNTIY
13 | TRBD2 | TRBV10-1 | ASSDGLAGADTQY
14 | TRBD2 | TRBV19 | ASSIVLAGLTDTQY
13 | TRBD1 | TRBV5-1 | ASSPQDRDAGELF
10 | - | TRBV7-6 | ASGGTPYEQY
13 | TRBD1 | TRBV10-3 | AISVSGQGAGGYT
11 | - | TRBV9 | ASSLGGHQPQH
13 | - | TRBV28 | ASSLGAVGPYEQY
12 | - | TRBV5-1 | ASSLLDKYNEQF
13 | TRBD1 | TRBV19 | ASSIEIGQGYGYT
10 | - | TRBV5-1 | ASSLDRYEQY
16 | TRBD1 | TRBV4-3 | ASSQFRDREFYNSPLH
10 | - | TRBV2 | ASREGQVRAF
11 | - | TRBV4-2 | ASTPGRGSEQY
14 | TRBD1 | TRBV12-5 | ASGFRRTGTNYGYT
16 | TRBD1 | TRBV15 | ATSRDSTWDRSTGELF
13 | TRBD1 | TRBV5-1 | ASSLGTGGNQPQH
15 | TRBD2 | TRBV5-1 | ASSSRSLAGVRGTQY
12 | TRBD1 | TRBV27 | ASKTGAANYGYT
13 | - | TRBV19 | ASSIEATGVRKLF
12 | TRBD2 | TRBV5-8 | ASSFRGGAYEQY
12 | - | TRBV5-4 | ASRVDRSTYEQY
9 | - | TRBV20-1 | SALDFSPLH
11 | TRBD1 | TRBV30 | AWGQGLGYGYT
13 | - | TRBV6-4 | ASSVSGHSTDTQY
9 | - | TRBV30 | AWGQGNTIY
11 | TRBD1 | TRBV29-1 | SVGTGDNYGYT
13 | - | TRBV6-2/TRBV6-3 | ASSYGGSLYYGYT
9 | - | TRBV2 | ASRAAREAF
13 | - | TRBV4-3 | ASSQDNIGFSGYT
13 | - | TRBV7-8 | ASSLVGSSYNEQF